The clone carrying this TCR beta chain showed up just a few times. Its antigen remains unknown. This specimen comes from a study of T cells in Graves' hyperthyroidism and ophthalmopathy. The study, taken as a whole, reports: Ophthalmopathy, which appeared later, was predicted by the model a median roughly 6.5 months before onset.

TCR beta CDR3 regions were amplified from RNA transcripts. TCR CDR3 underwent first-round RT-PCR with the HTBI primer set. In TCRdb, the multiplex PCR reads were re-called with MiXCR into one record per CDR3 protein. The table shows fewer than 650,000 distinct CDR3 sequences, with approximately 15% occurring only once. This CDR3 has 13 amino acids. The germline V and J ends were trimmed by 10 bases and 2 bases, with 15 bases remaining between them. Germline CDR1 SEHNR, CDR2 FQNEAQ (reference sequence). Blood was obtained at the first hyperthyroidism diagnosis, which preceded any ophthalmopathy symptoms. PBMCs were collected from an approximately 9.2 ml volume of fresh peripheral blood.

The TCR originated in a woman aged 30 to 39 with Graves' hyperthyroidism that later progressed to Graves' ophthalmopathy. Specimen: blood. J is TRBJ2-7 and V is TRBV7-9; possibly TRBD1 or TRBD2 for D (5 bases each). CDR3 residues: CATDRDGTYEQYF. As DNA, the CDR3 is TGTGCCACCGACCGGGACGGTACCTACGAGCAGTACTTC.